The sequence of this T cell receptor (beta chain) was determined in a study of neurological immune-mediated disorders. Study results and caveats: There were no CDR3 amino acid sequences shared by expanded clones across subjects, a result suggesting private repertoires in all groups.

This CDR3 is built from 13 residues. Trimming removed 5 bases from V and 0 bases from J, with 10 bases in between. The germline CDR1 and CDR2 sequences are SQVTM and ANQGSEA. Many counts were recorded for this clonotype. What it recognizes is unknown. The team produced cDNA through 5'RACE using 10-nucleotide random UMIs. TCRdb redid the calling of the 5' RACE reads with MiXCR, one entry per CDR3 protein. The sample lists fewer than 35,000 distinct CDR3 sequences, around 3.2% seen once, with 6% to 7.5% in the top ten. From 2 million PBMCs stored at -80 C, the unsorted libraries were generated. The V gene is TRBV29-1, the J gene TRBJ1-1; possible D gene TRBD1, 5 bases. Sequenced input: PBMCs. The source is a woman in her thirties with multiple sclerosis. This CDR3 reads CSVHRFMNTEAFF. Written as DNA, the CDR3 is TGCAGCGTTCACAGGTTCATGAACACTGAAGCTTTCTTT.